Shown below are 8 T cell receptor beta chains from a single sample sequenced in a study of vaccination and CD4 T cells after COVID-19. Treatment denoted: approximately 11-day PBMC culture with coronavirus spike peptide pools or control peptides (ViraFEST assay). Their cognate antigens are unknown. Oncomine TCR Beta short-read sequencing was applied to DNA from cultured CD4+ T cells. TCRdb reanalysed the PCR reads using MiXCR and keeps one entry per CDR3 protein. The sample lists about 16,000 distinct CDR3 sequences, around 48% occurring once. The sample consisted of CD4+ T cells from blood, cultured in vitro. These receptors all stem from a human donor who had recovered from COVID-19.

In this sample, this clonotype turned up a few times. This CDR3 reads CASTDTSRSEAFF. CDR3 sequence (DNA): TGTGCCAGCACGGACACCAGCAGGTCTGAAGCTTTCTTT. V gene TRBV12-3 or TRBV12-4 combines with J gene TRBJ1-1; D is possibly TRBD1 (5 bases). CDR3 length: 13 amino acids. Trimming pared 7 bases from V and 6 bases from J, leaving 15 bases between.

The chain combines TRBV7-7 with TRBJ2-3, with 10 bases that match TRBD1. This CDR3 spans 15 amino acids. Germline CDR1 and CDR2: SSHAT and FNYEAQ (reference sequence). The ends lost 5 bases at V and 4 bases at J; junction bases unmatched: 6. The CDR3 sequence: CASSTGQGEADTQYF. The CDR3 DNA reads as TGTGCCAGCAGCACCGGACAGGGGGAGGCAGATACGCAGTATTTT. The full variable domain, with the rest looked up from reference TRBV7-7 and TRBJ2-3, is GAGVSQSPRYKVTKRGQDVTLRCDPISSHATLYWYQQALGQGPEFLTYFNYEAQPDKSGLPSDRFSAERPEGSISTLTIQRTEQRDSAMYRCASSTGQGEADTQYFGPGTRLTVL.

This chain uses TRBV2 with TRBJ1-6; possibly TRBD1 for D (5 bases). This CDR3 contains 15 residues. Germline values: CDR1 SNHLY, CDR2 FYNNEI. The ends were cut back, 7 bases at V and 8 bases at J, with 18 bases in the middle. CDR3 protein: CASTLRAGRDSPLHF. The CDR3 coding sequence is TGTGCCAGCACCCTACGGGCAGGGAGGGATTCACCCCTCCACTTT.

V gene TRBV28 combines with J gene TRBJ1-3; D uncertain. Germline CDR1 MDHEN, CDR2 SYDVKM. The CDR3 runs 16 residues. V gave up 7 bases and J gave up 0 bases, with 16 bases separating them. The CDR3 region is CASTPPHINSGNTIYF. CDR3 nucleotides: TGTGCCAGCACCCCACCCCACATCAACTCTGGAAACACCATATATTTT.

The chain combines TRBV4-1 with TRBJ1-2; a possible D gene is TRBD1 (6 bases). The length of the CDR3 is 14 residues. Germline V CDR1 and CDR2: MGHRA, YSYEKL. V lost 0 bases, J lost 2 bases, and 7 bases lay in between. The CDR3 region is CASSQETGNYGYTF. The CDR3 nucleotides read TGCGCCAGCAGCCAAGAGACAGGCAACTATGGCTACACCTTC.

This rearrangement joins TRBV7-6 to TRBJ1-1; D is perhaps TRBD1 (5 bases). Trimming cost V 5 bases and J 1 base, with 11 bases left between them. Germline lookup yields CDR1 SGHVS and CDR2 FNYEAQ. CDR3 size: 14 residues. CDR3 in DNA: TGTGCCAGCAGCCCCCAGGGTGGGAACACTGAAGCTTTCTTT. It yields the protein CASSPQGGNTEAFF.

CDR3: CASSPDRDQPQHF. The CDR3 nucleotides read TGTGCCAGCTCACCTGATAGAGATCAGCCCCAGCATTTT. The chain links TRBV18 to TRBJ1-5, with D unresolved. The CDR3 is made up of 13 amino acids. CDR1 is KGHSH and CDR2 is LQKENI in the germline V gene. V lost 3 bases and J 5 bases, leaving 8 bases between the germline ends.

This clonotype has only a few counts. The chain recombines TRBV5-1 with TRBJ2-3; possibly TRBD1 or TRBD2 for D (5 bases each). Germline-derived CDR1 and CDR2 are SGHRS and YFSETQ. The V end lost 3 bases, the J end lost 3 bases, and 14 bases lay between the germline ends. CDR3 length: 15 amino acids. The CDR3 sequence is CASSYDGGGTDTQYF. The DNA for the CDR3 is TGCGCCAGCAGCTACGATGGGGGTGGTACAGATACGCAGTATTTT.